A single T cell receptor (beta chain) is shown here with its context. The antigen remains unidentified. The protocol was immunoSEQ multiplex PCR, while the TCRdb copy is restricted to in-frame clones and leaves out a portion. The table records over 11,000 clones, approximately 85% of them present only once. These data are taken from a study of tumor-infiltrating lymphocytes in localized non-small cell lung cancer. Study-level information: The cohort mixed smokers and never-smokers, several histologies, and some post-neoadjuvant-chemotherapy samples.

There are 12 residues in the CDR3. The germline V and J ends were trimmed by 0 bases and 7 bases, with 4 bases remaining between them. CDR1 and CDR2 from the germline V gene are MNHNS and SASEGT. General observations from the study: Different pieces of the same tissue went to different assays, confounding technical variation with intratumor heterogeneity.

The chain recombines TRBV6-1 with TRBJ1-3; unclear D gene. The sequence came from a human donor with non-small cell lung cancer. The specimen sequenced was lung tumor tissue. This CDR3 reads CASSEASNTIYF. CDR3 DNA sequence: TGTGCCAGCAGTGAAGCTAGTAACACCATATATTTT.